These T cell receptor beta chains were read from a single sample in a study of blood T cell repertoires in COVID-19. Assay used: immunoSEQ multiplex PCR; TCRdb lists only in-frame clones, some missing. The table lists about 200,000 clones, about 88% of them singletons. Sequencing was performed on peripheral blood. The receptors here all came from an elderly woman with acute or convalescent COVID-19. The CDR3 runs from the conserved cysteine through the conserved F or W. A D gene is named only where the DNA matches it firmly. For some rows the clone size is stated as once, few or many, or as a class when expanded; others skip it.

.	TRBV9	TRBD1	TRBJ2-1	CASSAEDRVKQFF	TGTGCCAGCAGCGCAGAAGACAGGGTTAAGCAGTTCTTC
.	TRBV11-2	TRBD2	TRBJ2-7	CASSSPRTSGSYEQYF	TGTGCCAGCAGCTCCCCCCGGACTAGCGGCTCCTACGAGCAGTACTTC
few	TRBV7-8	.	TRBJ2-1	CASSINRVREQFF	TGTGCCAGCAGCATCAACAGGGTGAGGGAGCAGTTCTTC
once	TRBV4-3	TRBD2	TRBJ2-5	CASSQLAGGETQYF	TGCGCCAGCAGCCAGTTAGCGGGGGGAGAGACCCAGTACTTC
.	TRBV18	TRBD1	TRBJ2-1	CASSPPDRSEQFF	TGTGCCAGCTCACCCCCGGACAGGAGTGAGCAGTTCTTC
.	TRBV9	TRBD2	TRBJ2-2	CASSDTTSGSFTGELFF	TGTGCCAGCAGCGATACCACTAGCGGGAGTTTCACCGGGGAGCTGTTTTTT
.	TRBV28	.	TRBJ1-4	CASTTGIEEKLFF	TGTGCCAGCACAACAGGGATCGAAGAAAAACTGTTTTTT
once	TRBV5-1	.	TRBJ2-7	CASSFDRTGEQYF	TGCGCCAGCAGCTTCGACAGAACGGGCGAGCAGTACTTC
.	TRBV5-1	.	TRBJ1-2	CASSFYPGQQNYGYTF	TGCGCCAGCAGCTTTTATCCGGGACAACAGAACTATGGCTACACCTTC
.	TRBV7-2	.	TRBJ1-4	CASSPIGRINEKLFF	TGTGCCAGCAGCCCCATCGGGAGGATTAATGAAAAACTGTTTTTT
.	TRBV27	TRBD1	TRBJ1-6	CASSGTGGDPSYNSPLHF	TGTGCCAGCAGCGGGACAGGGGGTGATCCCTCCTATAATTCACCCCTCCACTTT
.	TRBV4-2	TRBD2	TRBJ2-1	CASSQDRLAGGREQFF	TGTGCCAGCAGCCAAGATCGACTAGCGGGAGGGAGGGAGCAGTTCTTC
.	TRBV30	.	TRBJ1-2	CAWSVRPGELSNYGYTF	TGTGCCTGGAGTGTACGTCCAGGGGAACTTTCTAACTATGGCTACACCTTC
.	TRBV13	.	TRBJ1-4	CASSPRVRPGVNEKLFF	TGTGCCAGCAGCCCAAGAGTCCGGCCAGGGGTAAATGAAAAACTGTTTTTT
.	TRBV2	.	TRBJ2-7	CASSGNRVGAAEVNEQYF	TGTGCCAGCAGTGGAAACAGGGTCGGTGCAGCAGAGGTTAACGAGCAGTACTTC
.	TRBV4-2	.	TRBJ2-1	CASSLTESSSYNEQFF	TGTGCCAGCAGCTTGACAGAGTCTTCGAGCTACAATGAGCAGTTCTTC
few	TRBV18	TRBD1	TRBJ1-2	CASSPGTDPFYGYTF	TGTGCCAGCTCACCCGGGACAGATCCCTTCTATGGCTACACCTTC
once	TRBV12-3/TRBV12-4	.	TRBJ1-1	CASSFSNTEAFF	TGTGCCAGCAGTTTTAGCAATACTGAAGCTTTCTTT
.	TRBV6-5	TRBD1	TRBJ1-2	CASSTDRESYGYTF	TGTGCCAGCAGTACGGACAGGGAAAGCTATGGCTACACCTTC